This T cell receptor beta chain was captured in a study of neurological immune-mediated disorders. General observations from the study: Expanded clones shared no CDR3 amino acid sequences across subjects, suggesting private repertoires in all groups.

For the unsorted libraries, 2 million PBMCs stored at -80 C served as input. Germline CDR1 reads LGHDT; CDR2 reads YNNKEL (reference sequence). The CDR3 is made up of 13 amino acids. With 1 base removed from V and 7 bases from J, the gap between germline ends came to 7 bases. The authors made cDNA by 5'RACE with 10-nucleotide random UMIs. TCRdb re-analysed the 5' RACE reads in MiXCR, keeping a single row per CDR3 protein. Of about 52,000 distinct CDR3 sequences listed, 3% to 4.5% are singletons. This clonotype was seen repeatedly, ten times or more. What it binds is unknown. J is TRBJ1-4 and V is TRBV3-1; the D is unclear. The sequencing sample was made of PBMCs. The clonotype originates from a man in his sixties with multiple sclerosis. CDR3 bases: TGTGCCAGCAGCCAAGGACTTGGTGAAAAACTGTTTTTT. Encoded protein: CASSQGLGEKLFF.